This T cell receptor beta chain was sequenced during a study of T cell responses to AZD1222 COVID-19 vaccine (dated by TCRdb to the early 2020s). As for the study more broadly: TCR sequencing covered some 240 trial participants: 207 given two doses of AZD1222 and approximately 26 given two doses of MenACWY control vaccine. Trial participants were enrolled by age into subgroups of 18-55, 56-69 and 70-plus years, and roughly 160, 29 and 62 TCR-sequenced participants, respectively, were included in these subgroups.

Per the publication, the time point label means: about 28 days (+/-7) after the second vaccine dose. AZD1222 recipients whose second dose came at about 4 weeks and those whose second dose came at about 12 weeks were combined into one group, since spike-specific TCR depth and breadth did not differ between the two schedules. Samples from vaccinated people were obtained from the UK trials COV001 and COV002, which included a single-blind randomized controlled phase 2/3 trial of AZD1222 (ChAdOx1 nCoV-19) in healthy adults. For TCRbeta chain sequencing, PBMC samples were collected from trial participants at day 0 and at day 28 after the second dose. Of note for this clone: There is no known antigen for this receptor. No quality values exist for individual bases; no much larger clone is one base distant.

The study at large found these results: Participants were mostly white British, with more females than males. The authors suggested clonal diversity may have been underestimated. No day 14 peak-response samples were available, so repertoires were characterized only after the peak T cell response. In the small 56-69-year group, the increase in depth fell short of significance, most likely because of low power. After two AZD1222 doses, spike-specific TCR breadth and depth were significantly higher than at day 0 and than in MenACWY recipients. Reportedly, almost half of the unique spike-specific TCRs recognized epitopes lying outside the regions that are mutated in the B.1.351 and B.1.1.7 variants. The vaccine-associated CD4 TCRs covered the entire spike protein, and the dominant responses fell in regions 160-218 and 743-854. Conclusions about previously exposed vaccinees are limited, since just five to seven AZD1222 recipients were seropositive for SARS-CoV-2 at baseline.

The CDR3 regions of human TCRbeta chains were analyzed by immunosequencing. The original methods were these. TCRs in the repertoires were matched against a reference library of SARS-CoV-2-specific TCRs that had been generated with the MIRA antigen-specificity platform. Breadth was defined as the fraction of unique TCRs that were SARS-CoV-2-associated. Depth was defined as the fraction of total T cells that were SARS-CoV-2-associated. Each spike-specific TCR was assigned to its reactive spike region and to a CD4 or CD8 class using the MIRA data. Log10-transformed breadth and depth values were compared by one-way ANOVA with Sidak's multiple comparisons tests. What TCRdb holds here is the immuneACCESS table cut down to in-frame rearrangements. Part of the clones is not present; checked against another copy, under half of the missing clones reflect an unresolved V gene, and the others are unexplained. V, J and clone size derive from that table, while D and trimming were established from the DNA sequence. Within this sample are about 40,000 clones, with approximately 80% of them counted one time only. Of the sample, 15% to 20% is held by the ten largest clones.

The germline V gene encodes CDR1 MNHNY and CDR2 SVGAGI (reference sequence). The V and J ends are trimmed by 7 bases and 0 bases, leaving 7 bases between them. CDR3 length: 14 amino acids, cysteine to phenylalanine. The only DNA kept is the CDR3, 42 bases in frame from the first base. This receptor was identified in an adult who received the AZD1222 COVID-19 vaccine. The sample in question was peripheral blood, obtained 28 days after the second AZD1222 dose. The V and J genes are TRBV6-6 and TRBJ2-6; the D segment could be TRBD1, given 5 matching bases. The DNA is as follows: TGTGCCAGCAATCAGGGCTCTGGGGCCAACGTCCTGACTTTC. Its translation reads: CASNQGSGANVLTF.